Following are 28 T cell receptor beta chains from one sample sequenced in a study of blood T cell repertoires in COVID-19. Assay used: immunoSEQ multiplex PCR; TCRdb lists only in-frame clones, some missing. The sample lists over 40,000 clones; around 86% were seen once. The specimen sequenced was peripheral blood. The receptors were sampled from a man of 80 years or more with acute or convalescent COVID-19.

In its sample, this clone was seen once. The CDR3 loop reads CASSDSGANTGELFF. The CDR3 DNA sequence: TGTGCCAGCAGCGACAGCGGGGCGAACACCGGGGAGCTGTTTTTT. This rearrangement joins TRBV9 to TRBJ2-2; TRBD2 matches 7 bases. This CDR3 contains 15 residues. Germline V gives CDR1 SGDLS, CDR2 YYNGEE. The J segment lost 0 bases and the V segment lost 3 bases, leaving 2 bases of the junction unmatched.

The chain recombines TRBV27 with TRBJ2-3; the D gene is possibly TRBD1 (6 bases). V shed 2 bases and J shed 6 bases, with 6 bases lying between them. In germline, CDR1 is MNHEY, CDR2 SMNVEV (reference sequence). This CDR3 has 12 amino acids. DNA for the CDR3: TGTGCCAGCAGTTTAAGGGGGGATACGCAGTATTTT. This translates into CASSLRGDTQYF.

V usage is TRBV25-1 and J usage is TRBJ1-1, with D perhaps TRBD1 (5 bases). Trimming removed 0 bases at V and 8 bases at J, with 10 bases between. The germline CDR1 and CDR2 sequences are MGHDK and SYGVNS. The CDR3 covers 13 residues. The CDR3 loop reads CASSEYRRGEAFF. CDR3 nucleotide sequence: TGTGCCAGCAGTGAATATAGACGGGGGGAAGCTTTCTTT.

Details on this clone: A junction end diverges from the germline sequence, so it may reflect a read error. The CDR3 nucleotides are TGCGCCCGCAGACGACAGGCGAACACCGGGGAGCTGTTTTTT. Translation gives CARRRQANTGELFF. V and J are TRBV4-3 and TRBJ2-2; TRBD1 might be the D (6 bases). The CDR3 is made up of 14 amino acids. Per the germline V gene, CDR1 is LGHNA and CDR2 is YSLEER.

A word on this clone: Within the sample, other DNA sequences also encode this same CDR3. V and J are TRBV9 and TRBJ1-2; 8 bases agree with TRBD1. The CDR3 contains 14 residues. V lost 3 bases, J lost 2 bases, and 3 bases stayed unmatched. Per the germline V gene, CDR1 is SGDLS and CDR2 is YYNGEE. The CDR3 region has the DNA TGTGCCAGCAGCGCACAGGGGGGGAACTATGGCTACACCTTC. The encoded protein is CASSAQGGNYGYTF.

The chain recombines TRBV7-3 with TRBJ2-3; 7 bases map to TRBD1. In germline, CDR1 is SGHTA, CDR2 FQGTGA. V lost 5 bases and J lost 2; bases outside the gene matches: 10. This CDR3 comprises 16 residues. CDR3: CASSPKVTGTTDTQYF. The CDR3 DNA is TGTGCCAGCAGCCCAAAAGTGACAGGGACCACAGATACGCAGTATTTT.

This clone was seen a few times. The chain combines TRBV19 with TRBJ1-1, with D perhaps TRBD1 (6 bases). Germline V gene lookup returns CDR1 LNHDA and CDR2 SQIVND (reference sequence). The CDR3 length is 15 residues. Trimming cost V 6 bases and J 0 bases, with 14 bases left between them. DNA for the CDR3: TGTGCCAGTAGGTCACCGGGACAAGTGAACACTGAAGCTTTCTTT. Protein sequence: CASRSPGQVNTEAFF.

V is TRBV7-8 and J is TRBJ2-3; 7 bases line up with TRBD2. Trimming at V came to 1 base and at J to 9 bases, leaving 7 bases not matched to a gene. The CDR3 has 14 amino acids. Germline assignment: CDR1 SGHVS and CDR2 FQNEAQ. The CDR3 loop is CASSLVTGGGTQYF. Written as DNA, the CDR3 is TGTGCCAGCAGCTTAGTGACGGGGGGAGGCACGCAGTATTTT.

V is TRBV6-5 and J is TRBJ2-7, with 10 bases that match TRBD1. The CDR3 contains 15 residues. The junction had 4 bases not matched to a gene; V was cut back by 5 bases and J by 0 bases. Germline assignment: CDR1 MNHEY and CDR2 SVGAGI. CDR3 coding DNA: TGTGCCAGCAGTCAAAGGACAGGGGGCTCCTACGAGCAGTACTTC. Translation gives CASSQRTGGSYEQYF.

CDR3 protein: CASSLQAGGPVGELFF. CDR3 DNA: TGTGCCAGTAGTCTTCAAGCGGGGGGGCCGGTCGGGGAGCTGTTTTTT. The chain has TRBV19 and TRBJ2-2; 10 bases are shared with TRBD2. This CDR3 region has 16 residues. The V gene's germline CDR1 is LNHDA and CDR2 SQIVND (reference sequence). V was clipped by 5 bases and J by 7 bases; unmatched bases: 10.

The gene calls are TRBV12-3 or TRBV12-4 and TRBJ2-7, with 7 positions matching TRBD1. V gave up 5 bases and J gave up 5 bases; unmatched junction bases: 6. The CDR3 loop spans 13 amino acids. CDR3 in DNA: TGTGCCAGCAGTCCAGACAGGGCCGACGAGCAGTACTTC. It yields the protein CASSPDRADEQYF.

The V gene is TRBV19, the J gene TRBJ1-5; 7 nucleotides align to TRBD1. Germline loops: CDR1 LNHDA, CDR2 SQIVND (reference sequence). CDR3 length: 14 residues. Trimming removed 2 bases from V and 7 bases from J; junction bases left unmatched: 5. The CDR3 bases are TGTGCCAGTAGTATAATAAGGGGGCGACAGCCCCAGCATTTT. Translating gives CASSIIRGRQPQHF.

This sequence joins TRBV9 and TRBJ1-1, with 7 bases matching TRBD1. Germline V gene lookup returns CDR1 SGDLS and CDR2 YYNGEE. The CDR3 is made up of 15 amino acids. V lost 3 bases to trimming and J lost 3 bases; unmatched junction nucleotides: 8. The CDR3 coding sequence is TGTGCCAGCAGCGCCCCAGGGGGATTAGACACTGAAGCTTTCTTT. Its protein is CASSAPGGLDTEAFF.

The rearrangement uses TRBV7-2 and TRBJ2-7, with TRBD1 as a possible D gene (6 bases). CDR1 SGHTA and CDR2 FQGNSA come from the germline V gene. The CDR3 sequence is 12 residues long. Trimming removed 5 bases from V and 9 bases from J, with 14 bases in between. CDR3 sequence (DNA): TGTGCCAGCAGCGTGGACAGCCTTGTGCAGTACTTC. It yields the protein CASSVDSLVQYF.

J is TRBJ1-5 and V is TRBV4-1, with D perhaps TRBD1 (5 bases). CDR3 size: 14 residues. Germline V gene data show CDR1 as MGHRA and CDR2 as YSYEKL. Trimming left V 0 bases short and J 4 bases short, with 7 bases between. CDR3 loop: CASSQDGGNQPQHF. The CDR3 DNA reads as TGCGCCAGCAGCCAAGATGGGGGGAATCAGCCCCAGCATTTT.

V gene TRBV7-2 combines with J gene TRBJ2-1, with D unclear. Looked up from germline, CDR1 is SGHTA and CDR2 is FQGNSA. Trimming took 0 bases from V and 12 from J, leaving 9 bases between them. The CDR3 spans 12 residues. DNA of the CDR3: TGTGCCAGCAGCTTAGCGGGCAGGATGCAGTTCTTC. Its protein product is CASSLAGRMQFF. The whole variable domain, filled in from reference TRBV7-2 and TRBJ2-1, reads GAGVSQSPSNKVTEKGKDVELRCDPISGHTALYWYRQSLGQGLEFLIYFQGNSAPDKSGLPSDRFSAERTGGSVSTLTIQRTQQEDSAVYLCASSLAGRMQFFGPGTRLTVL.

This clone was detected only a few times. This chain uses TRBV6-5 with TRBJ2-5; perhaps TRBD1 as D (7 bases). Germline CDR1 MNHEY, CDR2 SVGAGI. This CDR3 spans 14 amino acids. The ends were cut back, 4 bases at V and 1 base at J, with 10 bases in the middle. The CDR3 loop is CASSWGDSQETQYF. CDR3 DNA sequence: TGTGCCAGCAGTTGGGGGGACAGCCAAGAGACCCAGTACTTC.

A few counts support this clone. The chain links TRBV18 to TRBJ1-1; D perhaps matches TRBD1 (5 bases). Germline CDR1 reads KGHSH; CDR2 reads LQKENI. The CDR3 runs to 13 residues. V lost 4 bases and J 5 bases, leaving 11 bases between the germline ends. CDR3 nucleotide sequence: TGTGCCAGCTCACGGGGCGCGGAGACTGAAGCTTTCTTT. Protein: CASSRGAETEAFF.

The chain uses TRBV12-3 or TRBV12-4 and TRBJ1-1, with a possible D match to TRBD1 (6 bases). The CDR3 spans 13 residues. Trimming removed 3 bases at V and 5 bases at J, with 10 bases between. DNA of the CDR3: TGTGCCAGCAGTTTTGGGGGCTGGACTGAAGCTTTCTTT. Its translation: CASSFGGWTEAFF.

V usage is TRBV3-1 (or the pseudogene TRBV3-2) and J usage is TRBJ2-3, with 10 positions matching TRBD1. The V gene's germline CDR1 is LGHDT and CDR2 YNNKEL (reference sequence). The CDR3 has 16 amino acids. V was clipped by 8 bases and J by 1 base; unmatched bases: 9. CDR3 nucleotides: TGTGCCAGCTTACAAATCGGGACAGGGGGCACAGATACGCAGTATTTT. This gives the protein CASLQIGTGGTDTQYF.

CDR3 sequence (DNA): TGCGCCAGCAGCGGGACAGGGGCCGGGGAGCTGTTTTTT. The encoded protein is CASSGTGAGELFF. The chain employs TRBV4-1 and TRBJ2-2; 10 bases align to TRBD1. The V segment lost 5 bases and the J segment 6 bases; nucleotides outside the gene matches: 0. The germline V gene encodes CDR1 MGHRA and CDR2 YSYEKL. This CDR3 contains 13 residues.

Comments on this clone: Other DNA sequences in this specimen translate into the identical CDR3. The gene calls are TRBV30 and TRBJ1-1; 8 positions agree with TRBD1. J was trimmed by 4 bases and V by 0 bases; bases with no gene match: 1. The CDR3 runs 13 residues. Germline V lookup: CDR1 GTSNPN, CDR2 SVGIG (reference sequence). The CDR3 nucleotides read TGTGCCTGGAGTGTACAGGGGGTCACTGAAGCTTTCTTT. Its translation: CAWSVQGVTEAFF.

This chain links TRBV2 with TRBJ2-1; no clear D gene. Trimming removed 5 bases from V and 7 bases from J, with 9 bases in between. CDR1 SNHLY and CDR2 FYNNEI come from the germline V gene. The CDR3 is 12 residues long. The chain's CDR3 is CASSSAVNEQFF. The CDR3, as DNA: TGTGCCAGCAGTAGTGCAGTAAATGAGCAGTTCTTC.

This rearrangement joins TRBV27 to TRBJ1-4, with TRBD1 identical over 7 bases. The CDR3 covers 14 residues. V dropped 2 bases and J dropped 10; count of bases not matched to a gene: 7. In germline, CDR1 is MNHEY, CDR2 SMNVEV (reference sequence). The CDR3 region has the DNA TGTGCCAGCAGTTTACGACAGGGTGAAGGAAAACTGTTTTTT. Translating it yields CASSLRQGEGKLFF.

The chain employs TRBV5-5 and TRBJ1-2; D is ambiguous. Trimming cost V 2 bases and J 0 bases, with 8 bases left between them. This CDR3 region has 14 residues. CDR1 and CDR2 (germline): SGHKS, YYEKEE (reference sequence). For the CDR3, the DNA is TGTGCCAGCAGCTTACAGTTAGCTAACTATGGCTACACCTTC. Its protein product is CASSLQLANYGYTF. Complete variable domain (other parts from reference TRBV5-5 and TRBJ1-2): DAGVTQSPTHLIKTRGQQVTLRCSPISGHKSVSWYQQVLGQGPQFIFQYYEKEERGRGNFPDRFSARQFPNYSSELNVNALLLGDSALYLCASSLQLANYGYTFGSGTRLTVV.

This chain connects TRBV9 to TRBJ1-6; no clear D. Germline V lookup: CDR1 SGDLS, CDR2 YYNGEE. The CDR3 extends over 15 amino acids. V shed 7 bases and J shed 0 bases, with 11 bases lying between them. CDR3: CASGQSSSYNSPLHF. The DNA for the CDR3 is TGTGCCAGCGGGCAGTCGAGCTCCTATAATTCACCCCTCCACTTT.

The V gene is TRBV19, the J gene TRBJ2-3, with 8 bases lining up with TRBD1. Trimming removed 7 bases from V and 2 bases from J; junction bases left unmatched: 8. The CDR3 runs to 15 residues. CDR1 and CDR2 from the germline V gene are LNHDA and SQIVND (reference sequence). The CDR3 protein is CASTSGTGDTDTQYF. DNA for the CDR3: TGTGCCAGTACCTCAGGGACAGGAGACACAGATACGCAGTATTTT.

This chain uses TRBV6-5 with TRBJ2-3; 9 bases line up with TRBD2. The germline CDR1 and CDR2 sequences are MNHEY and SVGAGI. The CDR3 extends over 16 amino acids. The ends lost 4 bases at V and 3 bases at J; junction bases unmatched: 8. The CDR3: CASSFRGAGGTDTQYF. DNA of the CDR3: TGTGCCAGCAGTTTCAGGGGGGCGGGGGGGACAGATACGCAGTATTTT.